The 9 T cell receptor beta chains in this list originate from one sample, sequenced in a study of control samples from healthy donors and cancer patients. Clones were sequenced by immunoSEQ multiplex PCR, and TCRdb holds only the in-frame ones, with some missing. Of about 110,000 clones detected, around four fifths appear once; the ten largest clones hold less than 15%. Sequenced sample: blood. These receptors were taken from a woman in her 50s in good health.

The sample holds a few counts of this clone. The chain has TRBV4-3 and TRBJ2-1; 9 bases line up with TRBD2. The CDR3 contains 17 residues. Germline assignment: CDR1 LGHNA and CDR2 YSLEER. After removal of 0 bases from V and 7 bases from J, the junction contained 10 bases not matched to a gene. In DNA form, the CDR3 reads TGCGCCAGCAGCCAAGAGTGGCGTAGCGGGAGAGGTAATGAGCAGTTCTTC. This translates into CASSQEWRSGRGNEQFF.

The chain uses TRBV2 and TRBJ2-1; 8 bases align to TRBD1. The CDR3 runs 13 residues. J lost 4 bases, V lost 8 bases, and 4 bases had no gene match. Germline CDR1 is SNHLY and CDR2 is FYNNEI. The DNA of the CDR3 is TGTGCCAGCCGCCGGGACAGGTACAATGAGCAGTTCTTC. This translates into CASRRDRYNEQFF.

The rearrangement uses TRBV5-1 and TRBJ1-6; maybe TRBD1 (6 bases). The CDR3 totals 17 residues. In germline, CDR1 is SGHRS, CDR2 YFSETQ. V lost 4 bases, J lost 6 bases, and 20 bases lay in between. In nucleotides, the CDR3 is TGCGCCAGCAGCCCACCGACAGGAGGTCTAAGTAATTCACCCCTCCACTTT. Its translation: CASSPPTGGLSNSPLHF.

The CDR3 spells CASSVSGTGGIWNTEAFF. In DNA form, the CDR3 reads TGTGCCAGCAGTGTTTCTGGGACAGGGGGGATCTGGAACACTGAAGCTTTCTTT. J is TRBJ1-1 and V is TRBV6-2 or TRBV6-3; 11 positions agree with TRBD1. Germline CDR1 is MNHEY and CDR2 is SVGEGT. This CDR3 is 18 amino acids long. V was clipped by 5 bases and J by 1 base; unmatched bases: 12.

CDR3 region: CASSSGRPGYTF. In nucleotides, the CDR3 is TGTGCCAGCAGCTCGGGTCGACCTGGCTACACCTTC. V gene TRBV7-2 combines with J gene TRBJ1-2; D remains unclear. The germline gives CDR1 SGHTA, CDR2 FQGNSA. The CDR3 contains 12 residues. V lost 4 bases and J lost 7, with 10 bases in between.

The CDR3 sequence: CSVVGGGGQTQYF. CDR3 DNA: TGCAGCGTTGTTGGTGGGGGCGGGCAGACCCAGTACTTC. The rearrangement uses TRBV29-1 and TRBJ2-5; D is possibly TRBD1 (6 bases). Trimming took 4 bases from V and 6 from J, leaving 15 bases between them. Germline V CDR1 and CDR2: SQVTM, ANQGSEA. The CDR3 sequence is 13 residues long.

This sequence joins TRBV11-2 and TRBJ1-1; D is ambiguous. The length of the CDR3 is 16 residues. V was clipped by 0 bases and J by 2 bases, with 13 bases between them. Germline V CDR1 and CDR2: SGHAT, FQNNGV. The CDR3 loop reads CASSLERPELNTEAFF. In DNA, the CDR3 is TGTGCCAGCAGCTTAGAACGGCCAGAACTAAACACTGAAGCTTTCTTT.

The chain couples TRBV2 to TRBJ2-1; 13 nucleotides match TRBD2. Germline V gene sequence: CDR1 SNHLY, CDR2 FYNNEI. The CDR3 loop spans 15 amino acids. J was trimmed by 6 bases and V by 10 bases; bases with no gene match: 9. The CDR3 here is CAIEMGLAGSNEQFF. In DNA, the CDR3 is TGTGCCATTGAGATGGGACTAGCGGGGAGCAATGAGCAGTTCTTC.

The J gene is TRBJ2-7, the V gene TRBV15, with D uncertain. CDR3 length equals 14 residues. Germline values: CDR1 LNHNV, CDR2 YYDKDF (reference sequence). Trimming left V 2 bases short and J 5 bases short, with 13 bases between. The CDR3 DNA follows: TGTGCCACCAGCAGATGGGATCAGCCCAACGAGCAGTACTTC. This codes for CATSRWDQPNEQYF.